One and the same sample provided the 22 T cell receptor beta chains below, sequenced in a study of blood T cell repertoires in COVID-19. Using immunoSEQ multiplex PCR, the repertoire was profiled, and TCRdb retains in-frame clones only, with some absent. The profile covers a few hundred thousand clones, with approximately 90% appearing a single time and 1.2% taken by the ten largest. Sequenced input: PBMCs or T cells enriched from blood (not recorded which). The source of these receptors is a human donor in a cohort exposed to, infected with or recovered from COVID-19 (not recorded which). The donor label of this sample is uncertain.

This sequence joins TRBV5-1 and TRBJ2-5, with TRBD2 matching over 7 bases. The CDR3 totals 15 residues. The V gene's germline CDR1 is SGHRS and CDR2 YFSETQ. Unmatched junction bases numbered 7, after V lost 0 bases and J lost 5 bases. DNA of the CDR3: TGCGCCAGCAGCTTGGCCCGGACGCGGGGGGAGACCCAGTACTTC. Translated: CASSLARTRGETQYF.

This chain joins TRBV7-8 and TRBJ1-1; D gene unclear. The CDR3 loop spans 18 amino acids. V shed 2 bases and J shed 1 base, with 20 bases lying between them. Germline-derived CDR1 and CDR2 are SGHVS and FQNEAQ. As DNA, the CDR3 is TGTGCCAGCAGCTTATCCGTCCTATGGGGAGACAAGAACACTGAAGCTTTCTTT. Protein product: CASSLSVLWGDKNTEAFF.

The CDR3 loop is CAISEEGTGNSPLHF. The CDR3 DNA reads TGTGCCATCAGTGAGGAGGGGACAGGAAATTCACCCCTCCACTTT. The V gene is TRBV10-3, the J gene TRBJ1-6; 8 bases match TRBD1. J was trimmed by 7 bases and V by 2 bases; bases with no gene match: 4. The germline CDR1 and CDR2 sequences are ENHRY and SYGVKD. This CDR3 is built from 15 residues.

The chain recombines TRBV7-3 with TRBJ2-3, with no clear D. Trimming left V 2 bases short and J 6 bases short, with 12 bases between. This CDR3 spans 14 amino acids. Germline V gives CDR1 SGHTA, CDR2 FQGTGA. CDR3 region: CASSLGPSSDTQYF. CDR3 coding DNA: TGTGCCAGCAGCTTAGGGCCCTCGTCGGATACGCAGTATTTT.

The chain couples TRBV9 to TRBJ2-2; 11 bases map to TRBD2. The germline V gene has CDR1 SGDLS and CDR2 YYNGEE. The CDR3 extends over 18 amino acids. V lost 4 bases to trimming and J lost 0 bases; unmatched junction nucleotides: 8. The DNA for the CDR3 is TGTGCCAGCAGCCGTACTAGCGGGGGCCGCGCGAACACCGGGGAGCTGTTTTTT. Translated: CASSRTSGGRANTGELFF.

This clone was counted a few times. The V call is TRBV19, the J call TRBJ1-4; 7 bases fit TRBD1. Germline V gene data show CDR1 as LNHDA and CDR2 as SQIVND (reference sequence). CDR3 length: 14 amino acids. With 4 bases clipped from V and 4 bases from J, the junction kept 3 bases outside the gene matches. For the CDR3, the DNA is TGTGCCAGTAGTACGGGACAGAATAATGAAAAACTGTTTTTT. Amino acid sequence: CASSTGQNNEKLFF.

The J gene is TRBJ1-6, the V gene TRBV5-4, with TRBD1 matching over 7 bases. Germline CDR1 reads SGHNT; CDR2 reads YYREEE (reference sequence). The CDR3 is 18 residues long. V gave up 4 bases and J gave up 6 bases; unmatched junction bases: 16. CDR3 bases: TGTGCCAGCAGCGGAGGGGGCGGGGGGCGACCAAGTAATTCACCCCTCCACTTT. Protein product: CASSGGGGGRPSNSPLHF.

V gene TRBV19 combines with J gene TRBJ1-3, with a possible D match to TRBD1 (5 bases). V dropped 5 bases and J dropped 0 bases, with 14 bases sitting between them. The CDR3 spans 16 residues. Germline lookup yields CDR1 LNHDA and CDR2 SQIVND (reference sequence). The CDR3 DNA sequence: TGTGCCAGTAGTCCCTGGACACCCAGCTCTGGAAACACCATATATTTT. Protein product: CASSPWTPSSGNTIYF.

V is TRBV5-6 and J is TRBJ2-7; D may be TRBD1 (5 bases). Germline values: CDR1 SGHDT, CDR2 YYEEEE. V dropped 0 bases and J dropped 3 bases, with 10 bases sitting between them. This CDR3 comprises 14 residues. CDR3 sequence: CASSLDRSGYEQYF. The CDR3 bases are TGTGCCAGCAGCTTGGACAGGTCTGGCTACGAGCAGTACTTC.

This clone was detected a few times. The rearrangement uses TRBV6-1 and TRBJ2-2; D might be TRBD1 (6 bases). Trimming shortened V by 4 bases and J by 1 base, and 19 bases separated the two germline ends. Germline loops: CDR1 MNHNS, CDR2 SASEGT. CDR3 size: 18 residues. The CDR3 DNA follows: TGTGCCAGCAGTGCGTTCGGGACACTAATGATGAACACCGGGGAGCTGTTTTTT. Amino acid sequence: CASSAFGTLMMNTGELFF.

The rearrangement links TRBV27 to TRBJ2-5; weak D call: TRBD2 (6 bases). Deletions cut 3 bases from V and 1 base from J, with 9 bases between. The CDR3 covers 14 residues. Germline values: CDR1 MNHEY, CDR2 SMNVEV (reference sequence). The CDR3 loop reads CASSFVGGQETQYF. For the CDR3, the DNA is TGTGCCAGCAGTTTCGTCGGGGGCCAAGAGACCCAGTACTTC.

V is TRBV7-8 and J is TRBJ2-5; 12 bases match TRBD2. The CDR3 has 15 residues. J lost 4 bases, V lost 5 bases, and 5 bases had no gene match. The germline V gene has CDR1 SGHVS and CDR2 FQNEAQ. The CDR3 DNA sequence: TGTGCCAGCAGCGACCTAGCGGGAGGGGGAGAGACCCAGTACTTC. Amino acid sequence: CASSDLAGGGETQYF.

The rearrangement uses TRBV19 and TRBJ1-6; D is unresolved. This CDR3 spans 12 amino acids. The germline V gene encodes CDR1 LNHDA and CDR2 SQIVND (reference sequence). Deletions cut 5 bases from V and 7 bases from J, with 6 bases between. The CDR3 sequence is CASSPSNSPLHF. DNA for the CDR3: TGTGCCAGTAGTCCCTCCAATTCACCCCTCCACTTT.

This clone was observed once. The V call is TRBV2, the J call TRBJ1-2; TRBD1 might be the D (5 bases). Germline-derived CDR1 and CDR2 are SNHLY and FYNNEI. CDR3 length: 13 residues. Trimming left V 8 bases short and J 2 bases short, with 12 bases between. The CDR3: CASGAGRNYGYTF. CDR3 coding DNA: TGTGCCAGCGGGGCAGGGCGAAACTATGGCTACACCTTC.

The rearrangement links TRBV30 to TRBJ2-2; 9 positions agree with TRBD1. Germline V gene sequence: CDR1 GTSNPN, CDR2 SVGIG (reference sequence). This CDR3 has 14 amino acids. V lost 2 bases, J lost 7 bases, and 5 bases stayed unmatched. CDR3 loop: CAWSSGQGIGELFF. CDR3 DNA: TGTGCCTGGAGTTCGGGACAGGGCATCGGGGAGCTGTTTTTT.

This clone was detected once. The CDR3 region is CASSYQAQETQYF. The CDR3 bases are TGTGCCAGCAGTTACCAGGCCCAAGAGACCCAGTACTTC. J is TRBJ2-5 and V is TRBV6-2 or TRBV6-3; D is ambiguous. Germline lookup yields CDR1 MNHEY and CDR2 SVGEGT. V lost 2 bases and J lost 1, with 5 bases in between. There are 13 residues in the CDR3.

The gene calls are TRBV4-1 and TRBJ1-2, with 9 bases identical to TRBD1. V lost 1 base to trimming and J lost 4 bases; unmatched junction nucleotides: 7. The CDR3 length is 16 residues. CDR1 is MGHRA, CDR2 YSYEKL, per germline. The CDR3 sequence is CASSQASRTGAYGYTF. Here the CDR3 DNA reads TGCGCCAGCAGCCAAGCTTCCCGGACAGGGGCCTATGGCTACACCTTC.

This clone was seen only a few times. CDR3 residues: CASSYQASKSNQPQHF. The CDR3 coding sequence is TGTGCCAGCAGTTACCAGGCCTCAAAGAGCAATCAGCCCCAGCATTTT. This chain uses TRBV6-6 with TRBJ1-5; D is unclear. V lost 2 bases and J lost 1, with 12 bases in between. The CDR3 contains 16 residues. The germline CDR1 and CDR2 sequences are MNHNY and SVGAGI (reference sequence).

The V call is TRBV3-1 (or the pseudogene TRBV3-2), the J call TRBJ1-6, with D uncertain. V lost 1 base and J lost 10, with 17 bases in between. The CDR3 sequence is 16 residues long. The germline gives CDR1 LGHDT, CDR2 YNNKEL (reference sequence). The DNA of the CDR3 is TGTGCCAGCAGCCAAGGCTTCCAGGCCGGGAGGTCACCCCTCCACTTT. Its translation: CASSQGFQAGRSPLHF.

V usage is TRBV11-1 and J usage is TRBJ2-2; no firm D call. V lost 1 base to trimming and J lost 8 bases, with 11 bases between them. Per germline, CDR1 SGHAT and CDR2 FQDESV (reference sequence). The CDR3 sequence is 14 residues long. Here the CDR3 reads CASSLVASAGELFF. The DNA of the CDR3 is TGTGCCAGCAGCTTAGTGGCATCAGCGGGGGAGCTGTTTTTT.

The gene calls are TRBV29-1 and TRBJ2-7; the match to TRBD1 covers 8 bases. The CDR3 has 13 amino acids. Trimming cost V 0 bases and J 9 bases; bases outside gene matches: 7. The germline V gene encodes CDR1 SQVTM and CDR2 ANQGSEA. The CDR3 spells CSVEEDRDNVQYF. In DNA form, the CDR3 reads TGCAGCGTTGAAGAGGACAGGGATAATGTGCAGTACTTC.

This clone was observed once. The DNA for the CDR3 is TGCGCCAGCAGCTCGGGACAGGGGGCCTCTTCCTACGAGCAGTACTTC. It codes for CASSSGQGASSYEQYF. The genes are TRBV5-1 and TRBJ2-7; TRBD1 matches at 12 bases. CDR3 length: 16 residues. The V and J ends lost 3 bases and 1 base, in that order; junction bases with no gene match: 5. CDR1 SGHRS and CDR2 YFSETQ come from the germline V gene. The complete variable domain, with remaining parts taken from reference TRBV5-1 and TRBJ2-7, reads KAGVTQTPRYLIKTRGQQVTLSCSPISGHRSVSWYQQTPGQGLQFLFEYFSETQRNKGNFPGRFSGRQFSNSRSEMNVSTLELGDSALYLCASSSGQGASSYEQYFGPGTRLTVT.